These 32 T cell receptor beta chains came from one sample sequenced in a study of control samples from healthy donors and cancer patients. Produced via immunoSEQ multiplex PCR; TCRdb's table is partial and in-frame only. The sample records approximately 84,000 clones, around 80% being singletons. Input material: blood. These receptors all stem from a woman in her sixties or seventies in good health.

This rearrangement joins TRBV5-1 to TRBJ2-3, with TRBD1 matching over 7 bases. The V segment lost 4 bases and the J segment 0 bases; nucleotides outside the gene matches: 2. Germline CDR1 is SGHRS and CDR2 is YFSETQ. The CDR3 is 14 amino acids. CDR3 coding DNA: TGCGCCAGCAGCCCGGGACAGAGCACAGATACGCAGTATTTT. Amino acids: CASSPGQSTDTQYF.

This clone was recorded only once. The chain is built from TRBV18 and TRBJ1-2, with 9 bases that match TRBD1. Losses at the gene ends were 4 bases for V and 3 bases for J; bases not matched to a gene: 9. CDR3 length: 16 amino acids. The germline gives CDR1 KGHSH, CDR2 LQKENI. The CDR3 region has the DNA TGTGCCAGCTCACTGAAGGGACAGGGAGCCCACTATGGCTACACCTTC. It codes for CASSLKGQGAHYGYTF.

CDR3 amino acids: CASSLSLADTGELFF. The CDR3 DNA sequence: TGCGCCAGCAGCTTGAGTCTAGCGGACACCGGGGAGCTGTTTTTT. The V call is TRBV5-1, the J call TRBJ2-2; the match to TRBD2 covers 7 bases. Germline values: CDR1 SGHRS, CDR2 YFSETQ. This CDR3 is built from 15 residues. V lost 1 base to trimming and J lost 3 bases; unmatched junction nucleotides: 3.

The chain recombines TRBV12-3 or TRBV12-4 with TRBJ1-2, with no clear D. The CDR3 length is 13 residues. V lost 7 bases and J 7 bases, leaving 16 bases between the germline ends. For the CDR3, the DNA is TGTGCCAGCACCATCGGTTTTGACTCTGGCTACACCTTC. Its protein is CASTIGFDSGYTF.

This clone was observed a handful of times. The chain is built from TRBV5-6 and TRBJ2-5, with D maybe TRBD1 (5 bases). CDR3 length: 14 amino acids. Germline CDR1 reads SGHDT; CDR2 reads YYEEEE. V was shortened by 7 bases and J by 5 bases, with 18 bases between the two germline ends. CDR3 protein: CASGASYAGETQYF. The CDR3 DNA reads TGTGCCAGCGGGGCCAGTTATGCTGGCGAGACCCAGTACTTC. The entire variable domain, with the rest obtained from reference TRBV5-6 and TRBJ2-5, is as follows: DAGVTQSPTHLIKTRGQQVTLRCSPKSGHDTVSWYQQALGQGPQFIFQYYEEEERQRGNFPDRFSGHQFPNYSSELNVNALLLGDSALYLCASGASYAGETQYFGPGTRLLVL.

This rearrangement joins TRBV5-1 to TRBJ2-3; D is possibly TRBD1 (5 bases). The CDR3 loop spans 14 amino acids. The ends were cut back, 0 bases at V and 7 bases at J, with 12 bases in the middle. CDR1 and CDR2 (germline): SGHRS, YFSETQ. This CDR3 is CASSLDQGSNTQYF. CDR3 in DNA: TGCGCCAGCAGCTTGGACCAGGGAAGTAATACGCAGTATTTT.

V is TRBV19 and J is TRBJ1-1; D gene ambiguous. CDR1 and CDR2 from the germline V gene are LNHDA and SQIVND (reference sequence). Deletions cut 2 bases from V and 0 bases from J, with 7 bases between. This CDR3 has 14 amino acids. In DNA form, the CDR3 reads TGTGCCAGTAGTATATCCAGCCTGAACACTGAAGCTTTCTTT. It encodes CASSISSLNTEAFF.

V usage is TRBV12-3 or TRBV12-4 and J usage is TRBJ1-5; a possible D gene is TRBD1 (5 bases). With 7 bases removed from V and 5 bases from J, the gap between germline ends came to 12 bases. This CDR3 has 13 residues. This chain's CDR3 is CASTLGRHQPQHF. The CDR3, as DNA: TGTGCCAGCACCTTGGGGCGACATCAGCCCCAGCATTTT.

This chain joins TRBV3-1 (or the pseudogene TRBV3-2) and TRBJ1-2; maybe TRBD1 (5 bases). V was pared by 2 bases and J by 2 bases, with 12 bases between. The CDR3 is made up of 15 amino acids. In germline, CDR1 is LGHDT, CDR2 YNNKEL (reference sequence). The CDR3 sequence: CASSQNLEGNYGYTF. In DNA, the CDR3 is TGTGCCAGCAGCCAAAACTTGGAGGGGAACTATGGCTACACCTTC.

The J gene is TRBJ1-2, the V gene TRBV4-1; tentative D call: TRBD1 (5 bases). The V end lost 4 bases, the J end lost 6 bases, and 12 bases lay between the germline ends. CDR1 is MGHRA and CDR2 is YSYEKL in the germline V gene. CDR3 length: 13 amino acids. CDR3 in DNA: TGCGCCAGCAGCCCTATTGCCAGGGATGGCTACACCTTC. Protein: CASSPIARDGYTF.

This chain links TRBV28 with TRBJ1-4; D gene unclear. Germline assignment: CDR1 MDHEN and CDR2 SYDVKM. CDR3 size: 15 residues. Trimming cost V 4 bases and J 5 bases, with 14 bases left between them. The CDR3 spells CASSSPGDLNEKLFF. The CDR3 nucleotides are TGTGCCAGCAGTTCCCCCGGGGATTTGAATGAAAAACTGTTTTTT.

CDR3 residues: CATSDGTPPANEKLFF. The CDR3 region has the DNA TGTGCCACCAGTGATGGGACACCGCCGGCTAATGAAAAACTGTTTTTT. This chain joins TRBV24-1 and TRBJ1-4; possibly TRBD1 for D (6 bases). Germline lookup yields CDR1 KGHDR and CDR2 SFDVKD. The V and J ends lost 3 bases and 3 bases respectively, with 13 bases between them. This CDR3 is 16 amino acids long.

This rearrangement joins TRBV5-1 to TRBJ2-3, with D unclear. This CDR3 contains 15 residues. V lost 4 bases and J 0 bases, leaving 12 bases between the germline ends. Germline CDR1 and CDR2: SGHRS and YFSETQ. CDR3 DNA sequence: TGCGCCAGCAGCCAACGGACCCCTAGCACAGATACGCAGTATTTT. Protein sequence: CASSQRTPSTDTQYF.

The genes are TRBV2 and TRBJ1-5, with D hard to call. Germline CDR1 is SNHLY and CDR2 is FYNNEI. The germline V and J ends were trimmed by 5 bases and 7 bases, with 15 bases remaining between them. This CDR3 comprises 14 residues. Here the CDR3 DNA reads TGTGCCAGCAGTTACTACGGAGGTGGCCAGCCCCAGCATTTT. Encoded protein: CASSYYGGGQPQHF. Using reference TRBV2 and TRBJ1-5 for the parts outside the CDR3, the full variable domain is EPEVTQTPSHQVTQMGQEVILRCVPISNHLYFYWYRQILGQKVEFLVSFYNNEISEKSEIFDDQFSVERPDGSNFTLKIRSTKLEDSAMYFCASSYYGGGQPQHFGDGTRLSIL.

The chain recombines TRBV7-2 with TRBJ2-5, with 7 bases lining up with TRBD1. V was pared by 1 base and J by 6 bases, with 2 bases of the junction left unmatched. Per the germline V gene, CDR1 is SGHTA and CDR2 is FQGNSA. The CDR3 loop spans 13 amino acids. CDR3 region: CASSLETGKTQYF. CDR3 nucleotides: TGTGCCAGCAGCTTAGAGACAGGGAAGACCCAGTACTTC.

A remark on this clone: One end of the junction does not line up with germline, which may come from a read error. This chain connects TRBV7-2 to TRBJ2-5; D assignment may be TRBD1 or TRBD2 (5 bases each). The CDR3 is 14 amino acids. Germline V CDR1 and CDR2: SGHTA, FQGNSA. CDR3 sequence reads: CASTLSWGFGTQYF. CDR3 nucleotides: TGTGCCAGCACCTTAAGTTGGGGGTTTGGGACCCAGTACTTC.

The J gene is TRBJ2-7, the V gene TRBV2, with 10 positions matching TRBD2. After removal of 4 bases from V and 9 bases from J, the junction contained 15 bases not matched to a gene. The germline gives CDR1 SNHLY, CDR2 FYNNEI. CDR3 length: 16 amino acids. The CDR3 here is CASSARVGAGGLGQYF. The CDR3 DNA follows: TGTGCCAGCAGTGCTAGGGTAGGAGCGGGAGGGCTCGGGCAGTACTTC.

This clone was observed a handful of times. The rearrangement joins TRBV27 to TRBJ2-1; maybe TRBD1 (5 bases). V lost 6 bases and J lost 0, with 24 bases in between. Germline CDR1 is MNHEY and CDR2 is SMNVEV (reference sequence). The CDR3 contains 19 residues. CDR3 region: CASRPQGKGLHSSYNEQFF. CDR3 nucleotides: TGTGCCAGCAGGCCCCAGGGTAAGGGCCTTCATAGCTCCTACAATGAGCAGTTCTTC.

CDR3 DNA sequence: TGTGCCAGTAGAAAGATACAGGCCTCCAATGAGCAGTTCTTC. Translating gives CASRKIQASNEQFF. The chain uses TRBV19 and TRBJ2-1; D perhaps matches TRBD1 (5 bases). V was cut by 6 bases and J by 6 bases, with 15 bases left in between. CDR3 size: 14 residues. The germline CDR1 and CDR2 sequences are LNHDA and SQIVND (reference sequence).

The rearrangement uses TRBV7-9 and TRBJ2-3, with TRBD2 matching over 9 bases. CDR3 length: 14 amino acids. Unmatched junction bases numbered 1, after V lost 4 bases and J lost 2 bases. Per germline, CDR1 SEHNR and CDR2 FQNEAQ (reference sequence). CDR3 DNA: TGTGCCAGCAGCTCTAGCGGGACCACAGATACGCAGTATTTT. It is translated as CASSSSGTTDTQYF. Based on the CDR3 plus reference TRBV7-9 and TRBJ2-3, the full variable domain is DTGVSQNPRHKITKRGQNVTFRCDPISEHNRLYWYRQTLGQGPEFLTYFQNEAQLEKSRLLSDRFSAERPKGSFSTLEIQRTEQGDSAMYLCASSSSGTTDTQYFGPGTRLTVL.

This chain uses TRBV5-1 with TRBJ2-3; D is ambiguous. V was cut by 2 bases and J by 2 bases, with 9 bases left in between. The germline V gene encodes CDR1 SGHRS and CDR2 YFSETQ. The CDR3 is 14 amino acids. The CDR3 DNA follows: TGCGCCAGCAGCTTTGCCGCTTACACAGATACGCAGTATTTT. It is translated as CASSFAAYTDTQYF.

This clone came up a few times. The chain couples TRBV24-1 to TRBJ2-7; the D gene is possibly TRBD2 (5 bases). Per the germline V gene, CDR1 is KGHDR and CDR2 is SFDVKD. V gave up 7 bases and J gave up 11 bases, with 14 bases separating them. The CDR3 is 11 amino acids. CDR3 bases: TGTGCCACCAGGTCGCCGCGGGCAGAGTACTTC. The encoded protein is CATRSPRAEYF.

V is TRBV11-2 and J is TRBJ1-1; maybe TRBD1 (5 bases). Germline assignment: CDR1 SGHAT and CDR2 FQNNGV. The length of the CDR3 is 13 residues. Trimming cost V 5 bases and J 2 bases, with 9 bases left between them. The CDR3 loop reads CASSTTANTEAFF. CDR3 in DNA: TGTGCCAGCAGCACGACAGCCAACACTGAAGCTTTCTTT.

This chain uses TRBV6-5 with TRBJ1-1; a possible D gene is TRBD1 (5 bases). The ends were cut back, 4 bases at V and 4 bases at J, with 13 bases in the middle. Germline V gene lookup returns CDR1 MNHEY and CDR2 SVGAGI. The CDR3 loop spans 14 amino acids. CDR3 nucleotides: TGTGCCAGCAGTTTCCAGGGATTCTTCACTGAAGCTTTCTTT. This encodes CASSFQGFFTEAFF.

The V and J genes are TRBV5-1 and TRBJ1-4, with TRBD1 matching over 8 bases. After removal of 0 bases from V and 8 bases from J, the junction contained 6 bases not matched to a gene. The V gene's germline CDR1 is SGHRS and CDR2 YFSETQ. This CDR3 is built from 15 residues. The CDR3 loop reads CASSLDQGAGEKLFF. As DNA, the CDR3 is TGCGCCAGCAGCTTGGATCAGGGGGCAGGGGAAAAACTGTTTTTT.

V usage is TRBV10-3 and J usage is TRBJ2-1; D gene uncertain. V shed 4 bases and J shed 8 bases, with 12 bases lying between them. This CDR3 spans 13 amino acids. CDR1 and CDR2 from the germline V gene are ENHRY and SYGVKD. The CDR3: CAISALVPHEQFF. The CDR3 DNA reads TGTGCCATCAGTGCTCTGGTCCCCCATGAGCAGTTCTTC.

This chain uses TRBV24-1 with TRBJ2-3; 8 bases fit TRBD1. The CDR3 is 16 amino acids. The V gene's germline CDR1 is KGHDR and CDR2 SFDVKD. Losses at the gene ends were 3 bases for V and 3 bases for J; bases not matched to a gene: 7. CDR3 in DNA: TGTGCCACCAGTGATCGTGGGGGGACAGGAACAGATACGCAGTATTTT. This encodes CATSDRGGTGTDTQYF.

The V gene is TRBV7-2, the J gene TRBJ1-5; no clear D. This CDR3 is built from 12 residues. Germline V gives CDR1 SGHTA, CDR2 FQGNSA. With 1 base removed from V and 7 bases from J, the gap between germline ends came to 5 bases. The DNA of the CDR3 is TGTGCCAGCAGCTTAGATCGCCAGCCCCAGCATTTT. Its translation: CASSLDRQPQHF.

CDR3 protein: CASRPDFRTVSGNTIYF. The CDR3, as DNA: TGTGCCAGCAGGCCGGACTTTCGGACAGTCTCTGGAAACACCATATATTTT. The chain couples TRBV9 to TRBJ1-3; weak D call: TRBD1 (6 bases). CDR3 size: 17 residues. Trimming cost V 5 bases and J 0 bases, with 18 bases left between them. CDR1 and CDR2 from the germline V gene are SGDLS and YYNGEE.

The chain carries TRBV25-1 and TRBJ2-3; D call uncertain. The V and J ends lost 1 base and 6 bases respectively, with 11 bases between them. Germline V CDR1 and CDR2: MGHDK, SYGVNS. The CDR3 is 14 residues long. The CDR3 DNA reads as TGTGCCAGCAGTGAATTTAAGGGTACGGATACGCAGTATTTT. Its protein is CASSEFKGTDTQYF.

A note on this clone: Germline and junction disagree at one end, which may indicate a read error. CDR3 loop: CASSPDEKLFF. DNA of the CDR3: TGTGCTAGCAGTCCGGACGAAAAACTGTTTTTT. The V call is TRBV7-7, the J call TRBJ1-4, with D uncertain. Germline values: CDR1 SSHAT, CDR2 FNYEAQ (reference sequence). The CDR3 totals 11 residues.

The rearrangement links TRBV24-1 to TRBJ2-3, with 14 bases fitting TRBD2. The CDR3 is made up of 17 amino acids. Germline loops: CDR1 KGHDR, CDR2 SFDVKD. Trimming cost V 4 bases and J 5 bases; bases outside gene matches: 7. CDR3 nucleotide sequence: TGTGCCACCAGTGACGGGGGACTAGCGGGGGCCGTAGATACGCAGTATTTT. Its translation: CATSDGGLAGAVDTQYF.